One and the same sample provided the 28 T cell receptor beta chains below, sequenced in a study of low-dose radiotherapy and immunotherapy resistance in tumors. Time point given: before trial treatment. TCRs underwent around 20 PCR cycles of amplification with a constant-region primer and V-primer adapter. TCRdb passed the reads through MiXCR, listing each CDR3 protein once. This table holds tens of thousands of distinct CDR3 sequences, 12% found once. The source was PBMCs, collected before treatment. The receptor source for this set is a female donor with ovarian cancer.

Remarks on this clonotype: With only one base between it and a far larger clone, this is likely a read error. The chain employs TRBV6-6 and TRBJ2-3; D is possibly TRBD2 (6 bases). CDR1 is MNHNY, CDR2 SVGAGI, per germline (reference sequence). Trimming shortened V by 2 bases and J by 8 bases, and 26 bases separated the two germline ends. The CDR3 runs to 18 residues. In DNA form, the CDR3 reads TGTGCCAGCAGTTACATCCGGCGGGGCCCCCATACAGTTGGTACGCAGTATTTT. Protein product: CASSYIRRGPHTVGTQYF.

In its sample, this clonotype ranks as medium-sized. The CDR3 DNA follows: TGTGCCAGCAGTCTAGCAGCGGGAGACTCGAGGAATGAGCAGTTCTTC. It codes for CASSLAAGDSRNEQFF. The chain combines TRBV6-6 with TRBJ2-1, with 8 bases matching TRBD2. The length of the CDR3 is 16 residues. J was trimmed by 7 bases and V by 5 bases; bases with no gene match: 13. CDR1 and CDR2 from the germline V gene are MNHNY and SVGAGI (reference sequence).

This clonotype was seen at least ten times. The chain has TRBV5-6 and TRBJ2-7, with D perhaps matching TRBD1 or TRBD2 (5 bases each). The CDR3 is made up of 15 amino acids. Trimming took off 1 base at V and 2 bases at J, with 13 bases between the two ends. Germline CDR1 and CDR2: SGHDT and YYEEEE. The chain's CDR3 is CASSLRGPPTYEQYF. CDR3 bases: TGTGCCAGCAGCTTGCGGGGCCCCCCTACCTACGAGCAGTACTTC.

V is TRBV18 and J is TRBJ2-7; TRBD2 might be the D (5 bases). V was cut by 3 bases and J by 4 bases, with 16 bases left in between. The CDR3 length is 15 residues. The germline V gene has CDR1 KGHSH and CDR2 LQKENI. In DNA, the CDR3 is TGTGCCAGCTCACCCCCCGGGATCCGCGTATACGAGCAGTACTTC. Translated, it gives CASSPPGIRVYEQYF. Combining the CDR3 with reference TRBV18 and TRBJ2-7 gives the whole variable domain NAGVMQNPRHLVRRRGQEARLRCSPMKGHSHVYWYRQLPEEGLKFMVYLQKENIIDESGMPKERFSAEFPKEGPSILRIQQVVRGDSAAYFCASSPPGIRVYEQYFGPGTRLTVT.

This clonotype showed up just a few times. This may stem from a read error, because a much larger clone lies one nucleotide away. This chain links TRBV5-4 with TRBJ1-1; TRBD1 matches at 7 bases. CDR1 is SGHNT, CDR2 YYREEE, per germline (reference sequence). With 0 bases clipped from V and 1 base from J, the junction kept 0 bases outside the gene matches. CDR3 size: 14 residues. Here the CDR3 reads CASSLDRGNTEAFF. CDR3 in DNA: TGTGCCAGCAGCTTGGACAGGGGGAACACTGAAGCTTTCTTT.

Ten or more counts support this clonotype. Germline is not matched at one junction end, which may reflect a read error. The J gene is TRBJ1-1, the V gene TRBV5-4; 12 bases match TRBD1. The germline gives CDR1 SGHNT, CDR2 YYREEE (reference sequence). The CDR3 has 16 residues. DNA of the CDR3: TGCGCCAGCAGCTCCGGGACAGGGGGCGGAGGCGAAAGAGCTTTCTTT. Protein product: CASSSGTGGGGERAFF.

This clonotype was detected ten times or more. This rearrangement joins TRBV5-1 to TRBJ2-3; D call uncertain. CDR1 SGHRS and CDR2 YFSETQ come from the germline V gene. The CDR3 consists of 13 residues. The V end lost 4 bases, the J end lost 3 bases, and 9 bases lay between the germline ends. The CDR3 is CASSTDPTDTQYF. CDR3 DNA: TGCGCCAGCAGCACAGACCCTACAGATACGCAGTATTTT.

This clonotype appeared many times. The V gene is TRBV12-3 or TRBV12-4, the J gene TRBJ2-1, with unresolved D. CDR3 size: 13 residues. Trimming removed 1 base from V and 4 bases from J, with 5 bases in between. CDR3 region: CASSLGQYNEQFF. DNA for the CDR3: TGTGCCAGCAGTTTAGGGCAGTACAATGAGCAGTTCTTC.

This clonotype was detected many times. DNA for the CDR3: TGTGCCAGCAGACCTATCCTTGGACAGGGGGCTTTGGCAGATACGCAGTATTTT. Translating gives CASRPILGQGALADTQYF. The rearrangement links TRBV6-5 to TRBJ2-3; 11 bases are a match to TRBD1. This CDR3 comprises 18 residues. V gave up 6 bases and J gave up 4 bases; unmatched junction bases: 15. The germline gives CDR1 MNHEY, CDR2 SVGAGI.

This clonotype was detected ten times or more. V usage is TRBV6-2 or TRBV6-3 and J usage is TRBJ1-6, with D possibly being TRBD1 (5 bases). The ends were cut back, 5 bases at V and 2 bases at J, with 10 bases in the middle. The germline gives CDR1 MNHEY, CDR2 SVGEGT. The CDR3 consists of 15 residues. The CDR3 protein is CASSTTETYNSPLHF. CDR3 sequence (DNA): TGTGCCAGCAGTACGACAGAAACCTATAATTCACCCCTCCACTTT.

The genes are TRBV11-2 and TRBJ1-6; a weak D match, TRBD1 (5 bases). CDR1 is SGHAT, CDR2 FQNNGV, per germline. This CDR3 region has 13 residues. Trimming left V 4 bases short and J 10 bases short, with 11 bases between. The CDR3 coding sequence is TGTGCCAGCAGCTCCCCGGGGGGGTCACCCCTCCACTTT. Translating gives CASSSPGGSPLHF.

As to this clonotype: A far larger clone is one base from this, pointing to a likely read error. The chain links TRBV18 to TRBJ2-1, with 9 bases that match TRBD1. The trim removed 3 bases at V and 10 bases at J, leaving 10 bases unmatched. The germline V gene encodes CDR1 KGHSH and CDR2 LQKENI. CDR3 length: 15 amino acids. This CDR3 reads CASSPPGQGLNEQFF. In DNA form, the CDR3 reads TGTGCCAGCTCACCTCCGGGACAGGGTCTCAACGAGCAGTTCTTC.

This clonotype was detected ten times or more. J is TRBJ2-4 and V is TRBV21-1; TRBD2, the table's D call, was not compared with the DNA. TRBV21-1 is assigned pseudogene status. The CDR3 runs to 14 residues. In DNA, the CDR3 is TGTGCCAGCAGCGGTTTACCTAGGGAGTACATTCAGTACTTC. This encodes CASSGLPREYIQYF.

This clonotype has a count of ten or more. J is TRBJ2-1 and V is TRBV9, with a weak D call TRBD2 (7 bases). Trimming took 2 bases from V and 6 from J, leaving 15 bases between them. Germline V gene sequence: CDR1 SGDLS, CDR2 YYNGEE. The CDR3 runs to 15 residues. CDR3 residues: CASSVSAGALNEQFF. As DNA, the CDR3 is TGTGCCAGCAGCGTCAGCGCGGGGGCCCTCAATGAGCAGTTCTTC.

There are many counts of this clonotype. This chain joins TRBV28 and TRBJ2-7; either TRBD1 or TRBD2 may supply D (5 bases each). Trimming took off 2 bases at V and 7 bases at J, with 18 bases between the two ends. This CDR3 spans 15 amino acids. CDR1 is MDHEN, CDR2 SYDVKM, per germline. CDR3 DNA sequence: TGTGCCAGCAGTTTAATGGGGACCCCTGAGGGAGAGCAGTACTTC. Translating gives CASSLMGTPEGEQYF. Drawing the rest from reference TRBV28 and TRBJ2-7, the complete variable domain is DVKVTQSSRYLVKRTGEKVFLECVQDMDHENMFWYRQDPGLGLRLIYFSYDVKMKEKGDIPEGYSVSREKKERFSLILESASTNQTSMYLCASSLMGTPEGEQYFGPGTRLTVT.

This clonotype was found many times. DNA for the CDR3: TGCGCCAGCAGCTTGGGACCGGGGGTCCAAGAGACCCAGTACTTC. Its protein product is CASSLGPGVQETQYF. The chain employs TRBV5-1 and TRBJ2-5, with D tentatively TRBD2 (6 bases). Germline CDR1 reads SGHRS; CDR2 reads YFSETQ. The CDR3 length is 15 residues. Trimming stripped 0 bases from V and 1 base from J, with 10 bases between.

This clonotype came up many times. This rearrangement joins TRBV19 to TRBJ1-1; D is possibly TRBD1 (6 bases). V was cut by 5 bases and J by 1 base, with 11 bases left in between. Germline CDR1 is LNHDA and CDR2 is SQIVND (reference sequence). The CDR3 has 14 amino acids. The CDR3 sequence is CASSADRRNTEAFF. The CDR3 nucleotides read TGTGCCAGTAGTGCCGACAGGAGGAACACTGAAGCTTTCTTT.

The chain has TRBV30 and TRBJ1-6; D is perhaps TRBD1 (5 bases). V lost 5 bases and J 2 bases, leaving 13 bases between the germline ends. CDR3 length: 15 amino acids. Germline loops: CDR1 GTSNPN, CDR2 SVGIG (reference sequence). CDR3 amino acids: CAWRRGETYNSPLHF. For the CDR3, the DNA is TGTGCCTGGCGTAGAGGGGAGACCTATAATTCACCCCTCCACTTT.

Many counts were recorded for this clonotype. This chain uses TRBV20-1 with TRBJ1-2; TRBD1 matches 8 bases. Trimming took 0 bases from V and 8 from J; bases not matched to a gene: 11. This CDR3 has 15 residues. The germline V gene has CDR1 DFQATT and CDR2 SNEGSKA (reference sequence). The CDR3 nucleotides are TGCAGTGCTAGAGATCGGGTGGCAGGGGGCGGCGGCTACACCTTC. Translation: CSARDRVAGGGGYTF.

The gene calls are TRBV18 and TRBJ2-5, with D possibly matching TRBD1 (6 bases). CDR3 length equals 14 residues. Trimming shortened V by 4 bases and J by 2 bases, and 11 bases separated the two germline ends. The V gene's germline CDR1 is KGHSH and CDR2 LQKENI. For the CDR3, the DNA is TGTGCCAGCTCACGGACAGTAGGACAAGAGACCCAGTACTTC. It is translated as CASSRTVGQETQYF.

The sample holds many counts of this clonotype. The CDR3 loop reads CASTDTWREQFF. The CDR3 DNA reads as TGTGCCAGCACTGATACCTGGAGGGAGCAGTTCTTC. The chain carries TRBV5-4 and TRBJ2-1, with D maybe TRBD2 (5 bases). The ends were cut back, 6 bases at V and 10 bases at J, with 14 bases in the middle. CDR1 SGHNT and CDR2 YYREEE come from the germline V gene (reference sequence). CDR3 length equals 12 residues.

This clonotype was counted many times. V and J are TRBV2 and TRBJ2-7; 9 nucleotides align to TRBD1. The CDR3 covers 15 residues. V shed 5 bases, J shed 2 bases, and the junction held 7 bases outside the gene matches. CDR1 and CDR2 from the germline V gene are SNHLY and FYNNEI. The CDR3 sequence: CASSPAGTGTYEQYF. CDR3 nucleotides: TGTGCCAGCAGTCCTGCCGGGACAGGGACCTACGAGCAGTACTTC.

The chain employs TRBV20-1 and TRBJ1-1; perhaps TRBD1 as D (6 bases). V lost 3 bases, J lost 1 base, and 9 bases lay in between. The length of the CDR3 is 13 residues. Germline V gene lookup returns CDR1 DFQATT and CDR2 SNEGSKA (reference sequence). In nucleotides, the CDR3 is TGCAGTGCTAGCAGACAGGAGAACACTGAAGCTTTCTTT. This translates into CSASRQENTEAFF.

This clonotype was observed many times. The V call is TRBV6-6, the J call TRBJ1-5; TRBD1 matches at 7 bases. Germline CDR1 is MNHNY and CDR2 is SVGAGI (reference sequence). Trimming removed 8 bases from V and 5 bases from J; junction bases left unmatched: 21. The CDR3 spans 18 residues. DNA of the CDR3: TGTGCCAGCGGGGGCGGTTACCTTTCTACAGGGGCCCATCAGCCCCAGCATTTT. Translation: CASGGGYLSTGAHQPQHF.

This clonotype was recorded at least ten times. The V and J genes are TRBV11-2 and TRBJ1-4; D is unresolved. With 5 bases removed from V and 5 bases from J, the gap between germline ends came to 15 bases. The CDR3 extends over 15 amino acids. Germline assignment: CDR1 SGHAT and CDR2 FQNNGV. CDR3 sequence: CASSADGIGNEKLFF. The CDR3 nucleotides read TGTGCCAGCAGCGCCGACGGGATAGGGAATGAAAAACTGTTTTTT. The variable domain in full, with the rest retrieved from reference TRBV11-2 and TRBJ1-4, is EAGVAQSPRYKIIEKRQSVAFWCNPISGHATLYWYQQILGQGPKLLIQFQNNGVVDDSQLPKDRFSAERLKGVDSTLKIQPAKLEDSAVYLCASSADGIGNEKLFFGSGTQLSVL.

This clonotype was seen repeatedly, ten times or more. The CDR3 DNA is TGTGCCAGCAGTTCCCGGACAGGGCCACAAGGCTACACCTTC. Encoded protein: CASSSRTGPQGYTF. J is TRBJ1-2 and V is TRBV12-3 or TRBV12-4; 8 positions match TRBD1. Trimming at V came to 4 bases and at J to 8 bases, leaving 9 bases not matched to a gene. The CDR3 covers 14 residues.

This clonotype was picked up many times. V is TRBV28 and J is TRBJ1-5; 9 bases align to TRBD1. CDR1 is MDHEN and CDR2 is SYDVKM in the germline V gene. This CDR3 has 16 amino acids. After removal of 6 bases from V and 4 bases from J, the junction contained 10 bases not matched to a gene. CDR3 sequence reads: CASSSTLGTGNQPQHF. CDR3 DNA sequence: TGTGCCAGCAGCTCAACCCTCGGGACAGGGAATCAGCCCCAGCATTTT.

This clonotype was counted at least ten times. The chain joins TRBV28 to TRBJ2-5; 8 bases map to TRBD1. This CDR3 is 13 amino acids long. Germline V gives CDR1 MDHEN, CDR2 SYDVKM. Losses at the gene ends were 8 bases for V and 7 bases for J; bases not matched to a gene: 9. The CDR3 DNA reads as TGTGCCAGCCGCCGCAGGGGGCAGGGGACCCAGTACTTC. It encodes CASRRRGQGTQYF.